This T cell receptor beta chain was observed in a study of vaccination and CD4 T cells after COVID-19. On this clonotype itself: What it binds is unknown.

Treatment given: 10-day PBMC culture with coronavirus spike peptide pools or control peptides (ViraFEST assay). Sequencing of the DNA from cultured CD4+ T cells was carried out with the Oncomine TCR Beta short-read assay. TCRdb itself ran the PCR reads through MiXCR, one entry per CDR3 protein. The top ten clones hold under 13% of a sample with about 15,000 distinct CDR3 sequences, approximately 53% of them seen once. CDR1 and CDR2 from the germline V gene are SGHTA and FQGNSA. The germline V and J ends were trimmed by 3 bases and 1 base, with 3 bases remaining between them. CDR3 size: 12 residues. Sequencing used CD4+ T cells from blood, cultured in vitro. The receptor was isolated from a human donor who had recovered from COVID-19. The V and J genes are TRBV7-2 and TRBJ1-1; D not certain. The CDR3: CASSFGNTEAFF. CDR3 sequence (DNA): TGTGCCAGCAGCTTTGGGAACACTGAAGCTTTCTTT.